These 6 T cell receptor beta chains came from one sample sequenced in a study of blood T cell repertoires in COVID-19. TCRdb keeps only in-frame clones here, not all; method: immunoSEQ multiplex PCR. This sample has around 150,000 clones, with roughly 80% found just once. The material sequenced was peripheral blood. These receptors all come from a man in his 70s with acute or convalescent COVID-19.

The chain employs TRBV6-1 and TRBJ2-2; 9 bases are a match to TRBD2. Losses at the gene ends were 3 bases for V and 0 bases for J; bases not matched to a gene: 2. The germline V gene has CDR1 MNHNS and CDR2 SASEGT. The CDR3 is 16 residues long. In DNA, the CDR3 is TGTGCCAGCAGTGATTTAGCGGGGGCGAACACCGGGGAGCTGTTTTTT. Protein sequence: CASSDLAGANTGELFF.

V and J are TRBV27 and TRBJ1-1, with 8 bases aligning to TRBD1. The V and J ends lost 5 bases and 4 bases, in that order; junction bases with no gene match: 6. CDR3 length: 14 amino acids. Germline V gene sequence: CDR1 MNHEY, CDR2 SMNVEV (reference sequence). The CDR3 DNA reads TGTGCCAGCAGTCGAAAAACAGGGGGCACTGAAGCTTTCTTT. Translating gives CASSRKTGGTEAFF.

The chain combines TRBV5-1 with TRBJ2-7, with 11 bases identical to TRBD1. CDR1 is SGHRS and CDR2 is YFSETQ in the germline V gene. V trimming: 2 bases; J trimming: 1 base; junction bases outside the gene matches: 5. The CDR3 is made up of 16 amino acids. DNA of the CDR3: TGCGCCAGCAGCTTCCAGGGACAGGGGGGTTCCTACGAGCAGTACTTC. Encoded protein: CASSFQGQGGSYEQYF.

CDR3 nucleotide sequence: TGTGCCAGCAGCAAAAGTCCCCCGACCGCCGAGACTACGAGCAGAGACTACGAGCAGTACTTC. Translating gives CASSKSPPTAETTSRDYEQYF. The genes are TRBV21-1 and TRBJ2-7; the table's D call TRBD2 went unverified against the DNA. TRBV21-1 is a documented pseudogene. This CDR3 spans 21 amino acids.

This chain connects TRBV7-8 to TRBJ2-2; TRBD1 agrees at 8 bases. Losses at the gene ends were 4 bases for V and 6 bases for J; bases not matched to a gene: 7. Germline V gene lookup returns CDR1 SGHVS and CDR2 FQNEAQ. The CDR3 runs 15 residues. The CDR3 loop reads CASSWGQVSAGELFF. The CDR3 nucleotides are TGTGCCAGCAGCTGGGGACAGGTCTCGGCCGGGGAGCTGTTTTTT. Full variable domain (outside the CDR3, taken from reference TRBV7-8 and TRBJ2-2): GAGVSQSPRYKVAKRGQDVALRCDPISGHVSLFWYQQALGQGPEFLTYFQNEAQLDKSGLPSDRFFAERPEGSVSTLKIQRTQQEDSAVYLCASSWGQVSAGELFFGEGSRLTVL.

The chain carries TRBV23-1 and TRBJ2-6; D unresolved. TRBV23-1 is an ORF, and what it does is uncertain. The CDR3 extends over 16 amino acids. V was clipped by 2 bases and J by 1 base, with 9 bases between them. This CDR3 is CASSQPPESGANVLTF. For the CDR3, the DNA is TGCGCCAGCAGTCAACCCCCGGAGTCTGGGGCCAACGTCCTGACTTTC.